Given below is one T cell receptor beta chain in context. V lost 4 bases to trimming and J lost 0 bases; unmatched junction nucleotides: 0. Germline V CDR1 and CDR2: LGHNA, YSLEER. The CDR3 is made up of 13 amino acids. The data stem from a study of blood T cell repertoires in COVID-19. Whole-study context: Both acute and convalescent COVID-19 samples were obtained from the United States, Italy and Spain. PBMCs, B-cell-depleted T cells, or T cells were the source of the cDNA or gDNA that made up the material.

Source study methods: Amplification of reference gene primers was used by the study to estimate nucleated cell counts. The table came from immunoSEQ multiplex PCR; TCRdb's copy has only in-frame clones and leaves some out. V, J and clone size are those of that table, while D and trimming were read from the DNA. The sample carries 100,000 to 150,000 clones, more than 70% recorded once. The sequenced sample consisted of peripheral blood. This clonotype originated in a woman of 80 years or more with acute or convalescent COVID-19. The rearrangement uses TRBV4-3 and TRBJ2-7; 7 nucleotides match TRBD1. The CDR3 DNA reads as TGCGCCAGCAGCCGGGACAGCTCCTACGAGCAGTACTTC. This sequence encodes CASSRDSSYEQYF.